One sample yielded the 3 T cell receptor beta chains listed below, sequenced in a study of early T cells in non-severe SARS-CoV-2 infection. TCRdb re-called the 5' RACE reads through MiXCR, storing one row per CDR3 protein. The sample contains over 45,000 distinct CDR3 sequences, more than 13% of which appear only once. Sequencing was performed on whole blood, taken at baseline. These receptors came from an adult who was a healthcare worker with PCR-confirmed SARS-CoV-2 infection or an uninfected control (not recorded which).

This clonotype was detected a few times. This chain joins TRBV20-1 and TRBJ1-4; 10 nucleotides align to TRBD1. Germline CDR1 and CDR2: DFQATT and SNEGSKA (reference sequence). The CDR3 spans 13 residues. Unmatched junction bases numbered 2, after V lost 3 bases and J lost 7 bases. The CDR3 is CSARDRGSEKLFF. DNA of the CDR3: TGCAGTGCTAGGGACAGGGGGAGTGAAAAACTGTTTTTT.

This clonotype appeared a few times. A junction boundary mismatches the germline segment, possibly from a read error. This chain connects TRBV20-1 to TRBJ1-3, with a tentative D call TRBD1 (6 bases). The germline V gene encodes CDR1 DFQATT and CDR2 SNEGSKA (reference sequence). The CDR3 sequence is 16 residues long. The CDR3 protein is CSARDPTGRSENTIYF. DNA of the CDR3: TGCAGTGCTAGAGATCCGACAGGCCGCTCTGAAAACACCATATATTTT.

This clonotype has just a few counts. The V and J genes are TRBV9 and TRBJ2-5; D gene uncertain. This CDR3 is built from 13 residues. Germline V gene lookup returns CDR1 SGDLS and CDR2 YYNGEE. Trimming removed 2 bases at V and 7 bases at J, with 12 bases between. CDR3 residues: CASSVRADATQYF. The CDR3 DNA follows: TGTGCCAGCAGCGTTCGGGCAGACGCGACCCAGTACTTC. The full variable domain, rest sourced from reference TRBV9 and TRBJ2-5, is DSGVTQTPKHLITATGQRVTLRCSPRSGDLSVYWYQQSLDQGLQFLIQYYNGEERAKGNILERFSAQQFPDLHSELNLSSLELGDSALYFCASSVRADATQYFGPGTRLLVL.